One and the same sample provided the 26 T cell receptor beta chains below, sequenced in a study of regulatory T cells. The PCR used 52 TRBV and 13 TRBJ primers. Method: immunoSEQ multiplex PCR; TCRdb's copy keeps in-frame clones and lacks some. The sample lists a few thousand clones, just over 65% occurring once. The material sequenced was CD8+ T cells sorted from blood. Receptors were obtained from a person aged 30-39 years with CD3G deficiency.

The J gene is TRBJ2-2, the V gene TRBV12-5; 9 positions agree with TRBD1. The CDR3 loop spans 16 amino acids. The V gene's germline CDR1 is LGHNT and CDR2 FRNRAP. V dropped 7 bases and J dropped 2; count of bases not matched to a gene: 8. CDR3 sequence (DNA): TGTGCTAGTGCCCCAGGGACAGGGCCCAACACCGGGGAGCTGTTTTTT. As protein: CASAPGTGPNTGELFF.

J is TRBJ2-1 and V is TRBV7-9; unclear D gene. Germline CDR1 is SEHNR and CDR2 is FQNEAQ (reference sequence). The CDR3 length is 13 residues. V gave up 5 bases and J gave up 6 bases, with 11 bases separating them. The CDR3 sequence is CASSPGRLNEQFF. In DNA, the CDR3 is TGTGCCAGCAGCCCCGGGCGGCTCAATGAGCAGTTCTTC. Supplemented by reference TRBV7-9 and TRBJ2-1, the full variable domain reads DTGVSQNPRHKITKRGQNVTFRCDPISEHNRLYWYRQTLGQGPEFLTYFQNEAQLEKSRLLSDRFSAERPKGSFSTLEIQRTEQGDSAMYLCASSPGRLNEQFFGPGTRLTVL.

This chain joins TRBV6-1 and TRBJ2-7; 10 bases are shared with TRBD2. This CDR3 has 15 amino acids. The V gene's germline CDR1 is MNHNS and CDR2 SASEGT. V lost 1 base, J lost 3 bases, and 3 bases stayed unmatched. The CDR3 region is CASSEEASGGYEQYF. The CDR3 region has the DNA TGTGCCAGCAGTGAAGAGGCTAGCGGGGGCTACGAGCAGTACTTC.

This chain joins TRBV6-1 and TRBJ1-1; maybe TRBD1 (5 bases). The germline gives CDR1 MNHNS, CDR2 SASEGT. The V end was cut by 3 bases, the J end by 1 base, with 6 bases between. This CDR3 is built from 13 residues. The CDR3 sequence is CASSDGTNTEAFF. As DNA, the CDR3 is TGTGCCAGCAGTGACGGGACGAACACTGAAGCTTTCTTT.

This sequence joins TRBV28 and TRBJ1-6; tentative D call: TRBD1 (5 bases). Trimming took 2 bases from V and 9 from J, leaving 11 bases between them. CDR1 MDHEN and CDR2 SYDVKM come from the germline V gene. The CDR3 has 14 residues. The CDR3 is CASSLRGLRSPLHF. CDR3 sequence (DNA): TGTGCCAGCAGTTTACGGGGGTTACGTTCACCCCTCCACTTT.

The CDR3 nucleotides are TGTGCCAGCAGTCTGCCCTTGGGGGGACCTACTAACTATGGCTACACCTTC. Translation: CASSLPLGGPTNYGYTF. This chain links TRBV28 with TRBJ1-2, with D possibly matching TRBD1 (5 bases). CDR1 is MDHEN and CDR2 is SYDVKM in the germline V gene. The CDR3 is 17 residues long. Deletions cut 5 bases from V and 0 bases from J, with 19 bases between.

This chain connects TRBV7-9 to TRBJ2-5, with D possibly TRBD2 on 5 matching bases. The germline gives CDR1 SEHNR, CDR2 FQNEAQ (reference sequence). CDR3 length equals 16 residues. With 5 bases removed from V and 2 bases from J, the gap between germline ends came to 18 bases. The CDR3 DNA reads as TGTGCCAGCAGCCACTTTATAAGGTCGGGACAAGAGACCCAGTACTTC. Amino acids: CASSHFIRSGQETQYF.

The V call is TRBV28, the J call TRBJ2-5, with 7 bases fitting TRBD1. The DNA end lines up better with TRBJ2-7; the J call may be wrong. The CDR3 contains 14 residues. Germline assignment: CDR1 MDHEN and CDR2 SYDVKM. CDR3 nucleotides: TGTGCCAGCAGTGGCGACAGGGTCTTATACGAGCAGTACTTC. Protein sequence: CASSGDRVLYEQYF.

The chain couples TRBV7-8 to TRBJ2-5; TRBD1 matches 9 bases. This CDR3 spans 18 amino acids. Germline V gene sequence: CDR1 SGHVS, CDR2 FQNEAQ. With 1 base clipped from V and 0 bases from J, the junction kept 9 bases outside the gene matches. The CDR3 loop is CASSLVGTGNPYQETQYF. The CDR3 coding sequence is TGTGCCAGCAGCTTAGTAGGGACAGGGAACCCGTACCAAGAGACCCAGTACTTC. The whole variable domain, filled in from reference TRBV7-8 and TRBJ2-5, reads GAGVSQSPRYKVAKRGQDVALRCDPISGHVSLFWYQQALGQGPEFLTYFQNEAQLDKSGLPSDRFFAERPEGSVSTLKIQRTQQEDSAVYLCASSLVGTGNPYQETQYFGPGTRLLVL.

The chain links TRBV6-6 to TRBJ2-7; TRBD1 aligns across 10 bases. The CDR3 spans 15 residues. Germline V gene lookup returns CDR1 MNHNY and CDR2 SVGAGI (reference sequence). V was pared by 4 bases and J by 2 bases, with 5 bases of the junction left unmatched. CDR3 sequence reads: CASSSGTGVAYEQYF. The CDR3 DNA follows: TGTGCCAGCAGTTCGGGGACAGGGGTAGCCTACGAGCAGTACTTC.

V usage is TRBV28 and J usage is TRBJ1-2, with D hard to call. The CDR3 has 16 amino acids. Germline-derived CDR1 and CDR2 are MDHEN and SYDVKM. Trimming cost V 2 bases and J 3 bases, with 16 bases left between them. The CDR3 loop is CASSLDIQPPYYGYTF. The CDR3 nucleotides read TGTGCCAGCAGTTTAGATATTCAGCCGCCGTACTATGGCTACACCTTC.

CDR3 in amino acids: CASSYRVYEKLFF. The CDR3 bases are TGTGCCAGCAGTTACAGGGTGTACGAAAAACTGTTTTTT. The chain is built from TRBV28 and TRBJ1-4; D is perhaps TRBD1 (6 bases). This CDR3 region has 13 residues. Germline V gene data show CDR1 as MDHEN and CDR2 as SYDVKM. V lost 4 bases and J 8 bases, leaving 11 bases between the germline ends.

CDR3 in amino acids: CASSSMPRETQYF. Here the CDR3 DNA reads TGTGCCAGCAGCTCCATGCCGAGAGAGACCCAGTACTTC. This chain joins TRBV7-9 and TRBJ2-5; no definite D call. V lost 4 bases to trimming and J lost 4 bases, with 10 bases between them. The CDR3 is made up of 13 amino acids. From germline, CDR1 is SEHNR and CDR2 FQNEAQ (reference sequence).

The chain employs TRBV11-2 and TRBJ2-7; D not resolved. V dropped 1 base and J dropped 2 bases, with 6 bases sitting between them. The CDR3 totals 13 residues. Per germline, CDR1 SGHAT and CDR2 FQNNGV. In nucleotides, the CDR3 is TGTGCCAGCAGCTTAGCCGGCCCCTACGAGCAGTACTTC. Amino acids: CASSLAGPYEQYF.

The chain links TRBV27 to TRBJ1-1, with a tentative D call TRBD1 (5 bases). With 0 bases removed from V and 1 base from J, the gap between germline ends came to 12 bases. CDR1 is MNHEY and CDR2 is SMNVEV in the germline V gene (reference sequence). This CDR3 spans 16 amino acids. CDR3: CASSLSGARGNTEAFF. In DNA, the CDR3 is TGTGCCAGCAGTTTATCTGGGGCTAGGGGGAACACTGAAGCTTTCTTT.

This chain connects TRBV9 to TRBJ2-1; no reliable D call. There are 13 residues in the CDR3. From germline, CDR1 is SGDLS and CDR2 YYNGEE. Trimming took off 2 bases at V and 6 bases at J, with 9 bases between the two ends. CDR3 residues: CASSVMPGNEQFF. The CDR3 nucleotides read TGTGCCAGCAGCGTCATGCCGGGCAATGAGCAGTTCTTC.

The rearrangement uses TRBV4-3 and TRBJ1-1, with a possible D match to TRBD1 (5 bases). The germline CDR1 and CDR2 sequences are LGHNA and YSLEER. The ends were cut back, 4 bases at V and 0 bases at J, with 18 bases in the middle. The CDR3 contains 17 residues. The CDR3 loop is CASSPHETVPMNTEAFF. The CDR3 bases are TGCGCCAGCAGCCCCCATGAGACAGTACCTATGAACACTGAAGCTTTCTTT.

There are a few counts of this clone. The chain has TRBV28 and TRBJ1-1; 12 nucleotides line up with TRBD1. CDR3 length: 16 amino acids. After removal of 4 bases from V and 11 bases from J, the junction contained 14 bases not matched to a gene. CDR1 and CDR2 from the germline V gene are MDHEN and SYDVKM. CDR3 sequence: CASSSGTGGLGVLAFF. The CDR3 nucleotides are TGTGCCAGCAGTTCCGGGACAGGGGGCCTAGGGGTACTGGCTTTCTTT.

A single count supports this clone. The chain combines TRBV6-6 with TRBJ1-4, with TRBD1 identical over 9 bases. J was trimmed by 7 bases and V by 2 bases; bases with no gene match: 5. The CDR3 spans 15 residues. The germline V gene encodes CDR1 MNHNY and CDR2 SVGAGI (reference sequence). CDR3 bases: TGTGCCAGCAGTTACGTCGGGACAGGGATTGAAAAACTGTTTTTT. This gives the protein CASSYVGTGIEKLFF.

The chain joins TRBV9 to TRBJ2-3, with D perhaps TRBD1 or TRBD2 (6 bases each). Trimming left V 3 bases short and J 1 base short, with 15 bases between. In germline, CDR1 is SGDLS, CDR2 YYNGEE. The CDR3 has 16 amino acids. CDR3 sequence: CASSAVGGLGTDTQYF. CDR3 nucleotide sequence: TGTGCCAGCAGCGCCGTCGGGGGCCTCGGCACAGATACGCAGTATTTT.

The rearrangement joins TRBV7-9 to TRBJ2-5, with a weak D call TRBD2 (7 bases). CDR1 is SEHNR, CDR2 FQNEAQ, per germline (reference sequence). Trimming shortened V by 0 bases and J by 1 base, and 12 bases separated the two germline ends. The CDR3 has 16 residues. The CDR3 here is CASSLAAGALQETQYF. The DNA of the CDR3 is TGTGCCAGCAGCTTAGCGGCGGGGGCACTCCAAGAGACCCAGTACTTC.

V usage is TRBV28 and J usage is TRBJ2-7, with D possibly matching TRBD1 (6 bases). Germline loops: CDR1 MDHEN, CDR2 SYDVKM. The CDR3 is 14 residues long. V shed 1 base and J shed 4 bases, with 11 bases lying between them. Here the CDR3 reads CASSLSLGQYEQYF. DNA of the CDR3: TGTGCCAGCAGTTTATCCCTCGGACAGTACGAGCAGTACTTC. Looking up the rest from reference TRBV28 and TRBJ2-7 gives the full variable domain: DVKVTQSSRYLVKRTGEKVFLECVQDMDHENMFWYRQDPGLGLRLIYFSYDVKMKEKGDIPEGYSVSREKKERFSLILESASTNQTSMYLCASSLSLGQYEQYFGPGTRLTVT.

The chain has TRBV19 and TRBJ2-6; D uncertain. The germline V and J ends were trimmed by 4 bases and 1 base, with 8 bases remaining between them. Germline V gene sequence: CDR1 LNHDA, CDR2 SQIVND (reference sequence). The CDR3 is 15 amino acids. In nucleotides, the CDR3 is TGTGCCAGTAGTACTGGACGATCTGGGGCCAACGTCCTGACTTTC. The encoded protein is CASSTGRSGANVLTF.

The chain couples TRBV7-9 to TRBJ1-3; TRBD1 might be the D (5 bases). Trimming left V 2 bases short and J 2 bases short, with 13 bases between. The CDR3 spans 16 residues. CDR1 is SEHNR and CDR2 is FQNEAQ in the germline V gene (reference sequence). For the CDR3, the DNA is TGTGCCAGCAGCTTATCATTGCGGGGGACTGGAAACACCATATATTTT. Translating gives CASSLSLRGTGNTIYF.

The chain is built from TRBV18 and TRBJ1-2; TRBD1 might be the D (6 bases). The germline V and J ends were trimmed by 3 bases and 4 bases, with 18 bases remaining between them. Germline V gives CDR1 KGHSH, CDR2 LQKENI. This CDR3 region has 16 residues. CDR3 residues: CASSPAAGGEGYGYTF. Here the CDR3 DNA reads TGTGCCAGCTCACCCGCCGCGGGGGGCGAAGGCTATGGCTACACCTTC.

This clone has more than one count but fewer than ten. The rearrangement uses TRBV6-1 and TRBJ2-7, with D possibly being TRBD1 (5 bases). CDR1 and CDR2 from the germline V gene are MNHNS and SASEGT. CDR3 length: 12 amino acids. With 8 bases removed from V and 4 bases from J, the gap between germline ends came to 12 bases. Written as DNA, the CDR3 is TGTGCCAGCGGGGCCCGGGCGTACGAGCAGTACTTC. Translation: CASGARAYEQYF.